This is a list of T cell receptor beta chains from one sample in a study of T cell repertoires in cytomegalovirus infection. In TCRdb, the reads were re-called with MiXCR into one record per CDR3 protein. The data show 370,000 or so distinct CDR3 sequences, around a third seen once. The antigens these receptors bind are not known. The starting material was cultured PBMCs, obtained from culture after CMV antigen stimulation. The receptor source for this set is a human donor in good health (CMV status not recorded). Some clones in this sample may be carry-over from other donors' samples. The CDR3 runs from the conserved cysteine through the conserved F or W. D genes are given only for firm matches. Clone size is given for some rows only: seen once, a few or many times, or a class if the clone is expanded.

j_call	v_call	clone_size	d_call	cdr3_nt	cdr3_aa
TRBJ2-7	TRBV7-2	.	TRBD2	TGTGCCAGCAGCTTGGGACTAGCGGAGGTGGGCGAGCAGTACTTC	CASSLGLAEVGEQYF
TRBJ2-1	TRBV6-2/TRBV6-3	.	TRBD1	TGTGCCAGCAGTTACTCCCTGGACAGGGGCTATGAGCAGTTCTTC	CASSYSLDRGYEQFF
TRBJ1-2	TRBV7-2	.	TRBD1	TGTGCCAGCAGCCGACAGGGTGACTATGGCTACACCTTC	CASSRQGDYGYTF
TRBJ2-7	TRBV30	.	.	TGTGCCTGGAGTGAGAAAGGTCGCGAGCAGTACTTC	CAWSEKGREQYF
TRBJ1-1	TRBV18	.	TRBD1	TGTGCCAGCTCACCACTGGGACAGGGAGGAAATGGTGAAGCTTTCTTT	CASSPLGQGGNGEAFF
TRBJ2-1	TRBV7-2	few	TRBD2	TGTGCCAGCAGCTTAATCTGGGGGGGTGGCAATGAGCAGTTCTTC	CASSLIWGGGNEQFF
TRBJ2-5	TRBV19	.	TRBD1	TGTGCCAGTAGTCTTATGACAGGGTACCAAGAGACCCAGTACTTC	CASSLMTGYQETQYF
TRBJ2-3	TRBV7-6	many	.	TGTGCCAGCAGCCGACCCCCAGATACGCAGTATTTT	CASSRPPDTQYF
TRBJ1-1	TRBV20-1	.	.	TGCAGTGCCCCCCTGGACCCTTGGAACACTGAAGCTTTCTTT	CSAPLDPWNTEAFF
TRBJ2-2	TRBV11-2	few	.	TGTGCCAGCAGCCCGATTGGCAGTGCCGGGGAGCTGTTTTTT	CASSPIGSAGELFF
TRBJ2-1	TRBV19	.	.	TGTGCCAGTAGTTCGGCCCCTGAGCAGTTCTTC	CASSSAPEQFF
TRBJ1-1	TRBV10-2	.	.	TGCGCCAGCAGTGAGTCCTGGATTGGACAGCATGAAGCTTTCTTT	CASSESWIGQHEAFF
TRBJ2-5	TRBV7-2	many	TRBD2	TGTGCCAGCCGGGCGGGAGGGCCAGTAGAGACCCAGTACTTC	CASRAGGPVETQYF
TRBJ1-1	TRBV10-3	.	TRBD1	TGTGCCATCAGCTCATCCGGGAACAGGGGGCATACTGAAGCTTTCTTT	CAISSSGNRGHTEAFF
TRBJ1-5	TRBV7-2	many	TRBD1	TGTGCCAGCAGCTTAGGGGGACAGGGCAGGGCCCCCCAGCATTTT	CASSLGGQGRAPQHF
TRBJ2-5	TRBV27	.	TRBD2	TGTGCCAGCAGACTGGGACTAGCGGGCCAAGAGACCCAGTACTTC	CASRLGLAGQETQYF
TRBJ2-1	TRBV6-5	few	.	TGTGCCAGCAGTTACTCGATCCTTCGAGACGATTACAATGAGCAGTTCTTC	CASSYSILRDDYNEQFF
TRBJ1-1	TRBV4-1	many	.	TGCGCCAGCAGACAAATGACACCTCGGGGCACTGAAGCTTTCTTT	CASRQMTPRGTEAFF
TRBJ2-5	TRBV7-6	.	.	TGTGCCAGCAGCTTTTCGGGATGGTATCGAGAACAAGAGACCCAGTACTTC	CASSFSGWYREQETQYF
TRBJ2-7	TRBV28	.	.	TGTGCCAGCAGTTCCAAATTCCTTCGGCCCTCGCCCCCTTACGAGCAGTACTTC	CASSSKFLRPSPPYEQYF
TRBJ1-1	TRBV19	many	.	TGTGCCAGTAGCCGGGACTCTTTCACTGAAGCTTTCTTT	CASSRDSFTEAFF
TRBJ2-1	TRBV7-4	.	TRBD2	TGTGCCAGCAGCTTAGGTCCGGGGGGATCTATTTTTAGGTCCTACAATGAGCAGTTCTTC	CASSLGPGGSIFRSYNEQFF
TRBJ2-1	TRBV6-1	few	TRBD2	TGTGCCAGCAGTCCTGGACTAGCGGCAAGCTCCTACAATGAGCAGTTCTTC	CASSPGLAASSYNEQFF
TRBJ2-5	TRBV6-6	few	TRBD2	TGTGCCAGCAGTCAACTAGCGGGAGAAGTCGGGACCCAGTACTTC	CASSQLAGEVGTQYF
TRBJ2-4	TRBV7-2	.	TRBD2	TGTGCCAGCAGCTTAGCGGGGGCGACTAGCGGGCGAGCCAAAAACATTCAGTACTTC	CASSLAGATSGRAKNIQYF
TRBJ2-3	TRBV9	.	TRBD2	TGTGCCAGCAGCCAAGCGGGAGGTAATGCAGATACGCAGTATTTT	CASSQAGGNADTQYF
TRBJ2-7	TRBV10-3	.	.	TGTGCCATCAGTGAAGAAGTTTCGGACGAGCAGTACTTC	CAISEEVSDEQYF
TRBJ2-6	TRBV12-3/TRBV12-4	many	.	TGTGCCAGCAGTTTGGGCATATCCAACGTCCTGACTTTC	CASSLGISNVLTF
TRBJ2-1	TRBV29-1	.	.	TGCAGCGTTGAAATCCAGACAGGAGGGGAGCAGTTCTTC	CSVEIQTGGEQFF
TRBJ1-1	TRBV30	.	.	TGTGCCTGGACAGGAATGAACACTGAAGCTTTCTTT	CAWTGMNTEAFF
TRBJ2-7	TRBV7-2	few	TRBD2	TGTGCCAGCAGCTCCCCCGGGACTAGCGGGAACGAGCAGTACTTC	CASSSPGTSGNEQYF
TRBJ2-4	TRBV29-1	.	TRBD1	TGCAGCGTTGAGGGACAGGGGAGTAACATTCAGTACTTC	CSVEGQGSNIQYF
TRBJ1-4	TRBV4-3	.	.	TGCGCCAGCAGCCAAGATACCGGAGGCGGTGAAAAACTGTTTTTT	CASSQDTGGGEKLFF
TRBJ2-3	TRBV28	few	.	TGTGCCAGCAGTTCCCGAACCACAGATACGCAGTATTTT	CASSSRTTDTQYF
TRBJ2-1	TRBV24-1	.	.	TGTGCCACCAGTGACTTGATAAATGAGCAGTTCTTC	CATSDLINEQFF
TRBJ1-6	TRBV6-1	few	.	TGTGCCAGCAGTTCGAGACAGGTCCGAAGCCCCACTTATAATTCACCCCTCCACTTT	CASSSRQVRSPTYNSPLHF
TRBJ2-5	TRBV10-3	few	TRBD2	TGTGCCACCAGGACTAGCTCGCGAGAGACCCAGTACTTC	CATRTSSRETQYF
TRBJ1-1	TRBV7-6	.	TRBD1	TGTGCCAGCAGGATTTGGGACAGCCATAACACTGAAGCTTTCTTT	CASRIWDSHNTEAFF
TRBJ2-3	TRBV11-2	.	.	TGTGCCAGCAGCTTGCGGCTAGGGGCAGATACGCAGTATTTT	CASSLRLGADTQYF
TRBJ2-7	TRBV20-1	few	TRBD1	TGCAGTGCCCTCATTTGGGACAGGGTGGATGAGCAGTACTTC	CSALIWDRVDEQYF
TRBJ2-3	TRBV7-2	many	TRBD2	TGTGCCAGCAGCTCAGAAGTCCTAGCGGGAGGGAGGGGGAGTATAGATACGCAGTATTTT	CASSSEVLAGGRGSIDTQYF
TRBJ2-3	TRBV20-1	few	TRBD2	TGCAGTGCCCGGGGGGGCAGTACCACAGATACGCAGTATTTT	CSARGGSTTDTQYF
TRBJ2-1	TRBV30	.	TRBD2	TGTGCCGGTAGGGGCGGGAGGATCTACAATGAGCAGTTCTTC	CAGRGGRIYNEQFF
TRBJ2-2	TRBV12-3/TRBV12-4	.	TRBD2	TGTGCCAGCAGCTGGACTAGCGGGAGAACCGGGGAGCTGTTTTTT	CASSWTSGRTGELFF
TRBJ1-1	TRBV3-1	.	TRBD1	TGTGCCAGCAGCCAAGACCGGGACAGGGGGCAAACTGAAGCTTTCTTT	CASSQDRDRGQTEAFF
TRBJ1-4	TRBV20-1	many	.	TGCAGTGCCTCGATGGACAGTGCAACTAATGAAAAACTGTTTTTT	CSASMDSATNEKLFF
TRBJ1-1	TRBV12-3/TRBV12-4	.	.	TGTGCCAGCAGCACCCGGGTGAACACTGAAGCTTTCTTT	CASSTRVNTEAFF
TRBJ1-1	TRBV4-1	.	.	TGCGCCAGCAGCCACGGGGGGCAGGGGATGAACACTGAAGCTTTCTTT	CASSHGGQGMNTEAFF
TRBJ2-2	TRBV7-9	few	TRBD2	TGTGCCAGCAGCTACTATGGACTAGGAGATACCGGGGAGCTGTTTTTT	CASSYYGLGDTGELFF
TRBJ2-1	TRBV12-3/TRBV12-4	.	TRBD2	TGTGCCAGCAGTGCCCTTCGGACTAGCGGGAGGGCCGGATTGAGAAATGAGCAGTTCTTC	CASSALRTSGRAGLRNEQFF
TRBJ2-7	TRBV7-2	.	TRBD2	TGTGCCAGCAGCTTAGCGTTAGCGGGAGGACAATACTACGAGCAGTACTTC	CASSLALAGGQYYEQYF
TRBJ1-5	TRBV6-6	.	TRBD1	TGTGCCAGCAGGGACAGGGGGCAAGGTCAGCCCCAGCATTTT	CASRDRGQGQPQHF
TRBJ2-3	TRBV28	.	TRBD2	TGTGCCAGCAGTTTGGGCGGGAGCGGGGAAGATACGCAGTATTTT	CASSLGGSGEDTQYF
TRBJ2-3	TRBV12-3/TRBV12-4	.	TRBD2	TGTGCCAGCAGTTATGGGGGAGGGTCGCATACAGATACGCAGTATTTT	CASSYGGGSHTDTQYF
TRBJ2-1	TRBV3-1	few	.	TGTGCCAGCAGCCGGGGAGAGAACAATGAGCAGTTCTTC	CASSRGENNEQFF
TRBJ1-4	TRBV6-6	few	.	TGTGCCAGCAGTTACCTTAGAGGGGCCTGGGATGAAAAACTGTTTTTT	CASSYLRGAWDEKLFF
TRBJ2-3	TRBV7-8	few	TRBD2	TGTGCCAGCAGCTTAGTAGCGGGAGATACAGATACGCAGTATTTT	CASSLVAGDTDTQYF
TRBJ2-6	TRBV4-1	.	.	TGCGCCAGCAGCCAACGCGTGGTGAGCTCTGGGGCCAACGTCCTGACTTTC	CASSQRVVSSGANVLTF
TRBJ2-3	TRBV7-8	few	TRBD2	TGTGCCAGCAGCTTAGAAGCGGGAGGAGCAGATACGCAGTATTTT	CASSLEAGGADTQYF
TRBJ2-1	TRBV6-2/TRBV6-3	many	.	TGTGCCAGCAGCCCTCCACTCTGGGCGGGAAGCGATGAGCAGTTCTTC	CASSPPLWAGSDEQFF